The clone carrying this T cell receptor beta chain was seen a few times. Antigen: not known. This specimen comes from a study of T cell responses to AZD1222 COVID-19 vaccine. The study, taken as a whole, reports: Donor demographics were predominantly white British with a female majority; clonal diversity may be underestimated. Baseline testing showed seropositivity in only a handful of AZD1222 recipients. Recipients of two AZD1222 doses showed rising Spike-specific TCR breadth and depth.

Germline CDR1 is SNHLY and CDR2 is FYNNEI. CDR3 length equals 14 residues. V was pared by 8 bases and J by 6 bases, with 12 bases of the junction left unmatched. Assay used: immunoSEQ multiplex PCR; TCRdb lists only in-frame clones, some missing. The repertoire holds 95,000 to 150,000 clones, with around 91% as singletons. The sequencing here drew on peripheral blood, taken on day 0 of AZD1222 vaccination. V gene TRBV2 combines with J gene TRBJ2-7, with 8 bases aligning to TRBD1. The origin of this receptor is an adult in good health. This CDR3 reads CASREGQDHAEQYF. In nucleotides, the CDR3 is TGTGCCAGCCGAGAGGGACAGGATCATGCCGAGCAGTACTTC.